This TCR beta chain originates from a study of blood T cell repertoires in COVID-19. The CDR3 extends over 13 amino acids. CDR1 and CDR2 (germline): SGHNT, YYREEE (reference sequence). V lost 4 bases and J lost 5, with 13 bases in between. Libraries were prepared by immunoSEQ multiplex PCR; TCRdb keeps only in-frame clonotypes and omits some of them. The sample holds some 400,000 clones; approximately 80% are singletons and the top ten take approximately 1%. Sequenced sample: peripheral blood. The TCR originated in a human donor with acute or convalescent COVID-19. The donor label of this sample is uncertain. The rearrangement uses TRBV5-4 and TRBJ2-7, with D perhaps TRBD1 (5 bases). The CDR3 nucleotides read TGTGCCAGCAGCCAAGACAGTTGGCACGAGCAGTACTTC. Protein product: CASSQDSWHEQYF. Full variable domain (outside the CDR3, taken from reference TRBV5-4 and TRBJ2-7): ETGVTQSPTHLIKTRGQQVTLRCSSQSGHNTVSWYQQALGQGPQFIFQYYREEENGRGNFPPRFSGLQFPNYSSELNVNALELDDSALYLCASSQDSWHEQYFGPGTRLTVT.